A single T cell receptor beta chain is shown here with its context. The target antigen is unknown. A junction boundary mismatches the germline segment, possibly from a read error. The germline V gene has CDR1 SQVTM and CDR2 ANQGSEA. The CDR3 extends over 15 amino acids. Co-extraction of both nucleic acids (RNA and DNA) used about 20-33 mg of unsorted bulk tissue. Each individual tumor supplied samples from five separate regions. In every tumor sample, viable tumor cells made up over 90%. cDNA specific to TCR beta was made from roughly 500 ng of total RNA, with a constant-region primer employed for priming. Investigators got TCR beta libraries out of three nested multiplex PCR rounds, done with slightly modified ARM-PCR. The two initial PCR rounds, approximately 10 cycles each, used TRBV1-TRBV30 forward and C-beta reverse primers. From the multiplex PCR reads, TCRdb called clonotypes with MiXCR, one entry per CDR3 protein. The table shows about 78,000 distinct CDR3 sequences, with about 70% occurring only once.

The entry originates in a study of tumor-infiltrating lymphocytes in primary liver carcinoma. Overall study: Sequencing of the samples generated roughly 3.65 to 7.5 million productive TCRbeta reads, with similar yields across tissue types.

Points from the study as a whole: Just about 7-24% of leading clones were found in every one of five regions.

The V call is TRBV29-1, the J call TRBJ2-1; 8 bases align to TRBD2. Sequencing used liver tumor tissue from sampling region 4. Specified subset: tumor region T4, right-lateral pole. This clonotype was sampled from a man aged 35-49 years with primary liver carcinoma and hepatitis B virus infection. The CDR3 sequence is CGVEDFQRGYNKQFF. The DNA of the CDR3 is TGCGGCGTTGAAGATTTTCAGCGGGGGTACAATAAGCAGTTCTTC.